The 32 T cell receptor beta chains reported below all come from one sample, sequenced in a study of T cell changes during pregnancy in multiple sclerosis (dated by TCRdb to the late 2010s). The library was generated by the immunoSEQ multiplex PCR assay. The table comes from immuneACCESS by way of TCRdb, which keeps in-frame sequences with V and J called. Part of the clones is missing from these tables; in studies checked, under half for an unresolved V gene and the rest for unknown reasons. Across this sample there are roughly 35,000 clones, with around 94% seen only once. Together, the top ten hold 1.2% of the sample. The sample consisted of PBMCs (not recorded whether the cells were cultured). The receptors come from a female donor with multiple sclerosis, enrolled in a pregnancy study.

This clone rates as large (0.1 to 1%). In DNA, the CDR3 is TGTGCCACCGACAGTTCAAGGGAACTAAACTACGAGCAGTACTTC. Amino acids: CATDSSRELNYEQYF. The V gene is TRBV7-9, the J gene TRBJ2-7; the D gene is possibly TRBD1 (5 bases). Germline V CDR1 and CDR2: SEHNR, FQNEAQ (reference sequence). Deletions cut 10 bases from V and 3 bases from J, with 22 bases between. The CDR3 contains 15 residues.

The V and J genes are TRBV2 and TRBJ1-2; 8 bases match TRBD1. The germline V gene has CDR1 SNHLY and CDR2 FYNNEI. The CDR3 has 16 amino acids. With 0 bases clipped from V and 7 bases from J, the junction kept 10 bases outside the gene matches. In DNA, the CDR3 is TGTGCCAGCAGTGAAGCGGGGCAGGGGGCGTATGGTGGCTACACCTTC. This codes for CASSEAGQGAYGGYTF.

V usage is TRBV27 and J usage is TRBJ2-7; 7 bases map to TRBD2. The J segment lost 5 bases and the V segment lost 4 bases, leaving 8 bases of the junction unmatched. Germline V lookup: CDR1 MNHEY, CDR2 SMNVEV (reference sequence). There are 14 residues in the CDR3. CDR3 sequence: CASSYGEGTHEQYF. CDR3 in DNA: TGTGCCAGCAGTTACGGGGAGGGGACCCACGAGCAGTACTTC.

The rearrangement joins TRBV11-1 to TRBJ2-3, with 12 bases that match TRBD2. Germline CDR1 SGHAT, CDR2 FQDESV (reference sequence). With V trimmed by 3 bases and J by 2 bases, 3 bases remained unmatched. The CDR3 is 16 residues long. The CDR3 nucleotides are TGTGCCAGCAGCTTCGGACTAGCGGGGTACACAGATACGCAGTATTTT. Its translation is CASSFGLAGYTDTQYF.

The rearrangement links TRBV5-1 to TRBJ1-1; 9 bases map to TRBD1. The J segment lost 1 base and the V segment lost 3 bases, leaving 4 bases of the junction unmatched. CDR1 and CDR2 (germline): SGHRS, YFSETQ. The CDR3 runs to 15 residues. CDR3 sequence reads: CASSYRTGANTEAFF. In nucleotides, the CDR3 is TGCGCCAGCAGCTACCGGACAGGGGCGAACACTGAAGCTTTCTTT.

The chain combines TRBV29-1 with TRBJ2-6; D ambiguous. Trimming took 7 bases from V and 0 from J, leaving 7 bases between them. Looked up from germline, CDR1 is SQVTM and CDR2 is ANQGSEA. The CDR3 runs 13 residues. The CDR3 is CSAGFSGANVLTF. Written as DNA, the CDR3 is TGCAGCGCCGGATTCTCTGGGGCCAACGTCCTGACTTTC.

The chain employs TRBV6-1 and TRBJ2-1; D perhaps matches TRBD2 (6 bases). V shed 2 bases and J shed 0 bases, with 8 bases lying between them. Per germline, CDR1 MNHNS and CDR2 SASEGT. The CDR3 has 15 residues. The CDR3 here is CASSERGSSYNEQFF. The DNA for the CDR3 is TGTGCCAGCAGTGAACGGGGGAGCTCCTACAATGAGCAGTTCTTC.

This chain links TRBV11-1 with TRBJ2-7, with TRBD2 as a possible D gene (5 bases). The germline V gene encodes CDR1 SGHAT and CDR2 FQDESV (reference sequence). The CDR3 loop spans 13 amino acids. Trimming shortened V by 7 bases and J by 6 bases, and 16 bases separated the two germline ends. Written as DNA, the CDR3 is TGTGCCAGCACCCGGACCTTTGGGAGCGAGCAGTACTTC. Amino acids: CASTRTFGSEQYF.

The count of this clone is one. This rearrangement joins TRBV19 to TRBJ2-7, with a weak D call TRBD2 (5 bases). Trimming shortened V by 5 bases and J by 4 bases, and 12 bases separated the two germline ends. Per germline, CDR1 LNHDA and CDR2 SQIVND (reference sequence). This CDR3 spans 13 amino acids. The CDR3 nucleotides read TGTGCCAGTAGTCTGCTCACGGGGTACGAGCAGTACTTC. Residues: CASSLLTGYEQYF.

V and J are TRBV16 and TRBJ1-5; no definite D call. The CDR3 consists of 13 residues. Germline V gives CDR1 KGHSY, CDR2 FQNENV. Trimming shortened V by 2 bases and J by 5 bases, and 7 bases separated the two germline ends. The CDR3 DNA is TGTGCCAGCAGCCAAAGACCCGATCAGCCCCAGCATTTT. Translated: CASSQRPDQPQHF.

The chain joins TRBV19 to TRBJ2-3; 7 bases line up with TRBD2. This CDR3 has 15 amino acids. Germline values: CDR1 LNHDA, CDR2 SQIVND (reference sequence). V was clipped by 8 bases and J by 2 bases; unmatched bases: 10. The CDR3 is CASQGGRGFTDTQYF. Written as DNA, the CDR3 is TGTGCCAGTCAGGGAGGGAGAGGGTTCACAGATACGCAGTATTTT.

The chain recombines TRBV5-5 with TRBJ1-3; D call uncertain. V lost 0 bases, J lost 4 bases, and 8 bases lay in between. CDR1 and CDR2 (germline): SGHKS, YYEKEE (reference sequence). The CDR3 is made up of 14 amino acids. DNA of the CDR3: TGTGCCAGCAGCTTGGTTTTCGAGGGAAACACCATATATTTT. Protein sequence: CASSLVFEGNTIYF.

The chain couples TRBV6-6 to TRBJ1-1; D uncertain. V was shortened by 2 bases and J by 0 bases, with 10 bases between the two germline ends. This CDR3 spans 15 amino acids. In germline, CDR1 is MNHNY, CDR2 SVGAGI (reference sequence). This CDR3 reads CASSYRAQLNTEAFF. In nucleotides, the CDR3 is TGTGCCAGCAGTTACCGGGCCCAGCTGAACACTGAAGCTTTCTTT.

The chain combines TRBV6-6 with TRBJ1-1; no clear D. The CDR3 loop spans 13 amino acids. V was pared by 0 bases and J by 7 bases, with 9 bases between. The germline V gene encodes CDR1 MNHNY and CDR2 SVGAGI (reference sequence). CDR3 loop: CASSYSLGSEAFF. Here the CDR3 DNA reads TGTGCCAGCAGTTACTCTCTGGGGAGTGAAGCTTTCTTT.

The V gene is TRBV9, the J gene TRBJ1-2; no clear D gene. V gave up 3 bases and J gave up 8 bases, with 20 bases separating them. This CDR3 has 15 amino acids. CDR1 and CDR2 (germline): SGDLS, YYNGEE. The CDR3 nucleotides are TGTGCCAGCAGCGATACATCCAGTATCCGAAGAGGCTACACCTTC. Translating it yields CASSDTSSIRRGYTF.

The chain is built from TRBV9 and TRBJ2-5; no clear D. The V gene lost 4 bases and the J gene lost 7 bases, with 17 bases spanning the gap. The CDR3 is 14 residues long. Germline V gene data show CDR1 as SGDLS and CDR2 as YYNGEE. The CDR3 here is CASSMTLIGGTQYF. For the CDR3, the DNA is TGTGCCAGCAGCATGACCCTCATTGGTGGGACCCAGTACTTC.

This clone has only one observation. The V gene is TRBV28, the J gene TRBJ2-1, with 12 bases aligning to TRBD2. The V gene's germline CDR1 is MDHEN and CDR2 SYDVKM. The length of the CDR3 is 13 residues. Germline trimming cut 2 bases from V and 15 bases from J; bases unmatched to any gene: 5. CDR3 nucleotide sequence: TGTGCCAGCAGTTTAGTGACTAGCGGGAGTGGGTTCTTC. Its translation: CASSLVTSGSGFF.

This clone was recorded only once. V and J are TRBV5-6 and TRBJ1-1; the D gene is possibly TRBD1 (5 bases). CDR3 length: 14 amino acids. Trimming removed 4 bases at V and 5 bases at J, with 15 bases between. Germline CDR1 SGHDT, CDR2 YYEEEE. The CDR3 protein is CASSGGGFVTEAFF. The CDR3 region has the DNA TGTGCCAGCAGCGGCGGGGGGTTCGTAACTGAAGCTTTCTTT.

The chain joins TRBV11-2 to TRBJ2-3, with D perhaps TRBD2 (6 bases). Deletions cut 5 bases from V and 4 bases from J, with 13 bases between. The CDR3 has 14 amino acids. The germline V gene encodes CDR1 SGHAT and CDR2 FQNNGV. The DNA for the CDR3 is TGTGCCAGCAGCCCCCGGGGGACGGCAGATACGCAGTATTTT. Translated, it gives CASSPRGTADTQYF.

In nucleotides, the CDR3 is TGTGCCAGCAGTTATGAGGGACAGGGAGGCACTGAAGCTTTCTTT. It yields the protein CASSYEGQGGTEAFF. The chain links TRBV6-6 to TRBJ1-1, with TRBD1 identical over 9 bases. J lost 4 bases, V lost 3 bases, and 6 bases had no gene match. The germline V gene encodes CDR1 MNHNY and CDR2 SVGAGI (reference sequence). This CDR3 region has 15 residues.

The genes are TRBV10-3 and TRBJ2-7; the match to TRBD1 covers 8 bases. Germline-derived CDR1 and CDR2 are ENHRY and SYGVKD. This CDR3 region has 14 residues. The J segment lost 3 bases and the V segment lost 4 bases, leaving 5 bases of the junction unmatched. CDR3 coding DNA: TGTGCCATCAGTGCCACAGGGGGATTCTACGAGCAGTACTTC. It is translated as CAISATGGFYEQYF.

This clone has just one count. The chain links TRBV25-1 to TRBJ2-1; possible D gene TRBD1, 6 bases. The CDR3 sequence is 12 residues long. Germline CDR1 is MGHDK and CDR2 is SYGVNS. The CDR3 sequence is CATQGYVDEQFF. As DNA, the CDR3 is TGTGCAACCCAGGGGTACGTCGATGAGCAGTTCTTC.

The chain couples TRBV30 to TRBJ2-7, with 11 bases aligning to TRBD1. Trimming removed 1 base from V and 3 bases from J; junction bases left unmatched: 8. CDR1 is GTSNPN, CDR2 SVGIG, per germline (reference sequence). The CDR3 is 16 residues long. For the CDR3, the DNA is TGTGCCTGGAGTGCAGGAGTCGGGACAGGGGGCTACGAGCAGTACTTC. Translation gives CAWSAGVGTGGYEQYF.

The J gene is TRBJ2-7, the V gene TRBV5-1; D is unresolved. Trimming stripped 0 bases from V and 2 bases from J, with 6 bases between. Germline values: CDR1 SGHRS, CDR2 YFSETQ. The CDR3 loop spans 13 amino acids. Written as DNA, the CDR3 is TGCGCCAGCAGCTTGGAGGGAACCTACGAGCAGTACTTC. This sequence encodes CASSLEGTYEQYF. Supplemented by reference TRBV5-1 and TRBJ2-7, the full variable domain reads KAGVTQTPRYLIKTRGQQVTLSCSPISGHRSVSWYQQTPGQGLQFLFEYFSETQRNKGNFPGRFSGRQFSNSRSEMNVSTLELGDSALYLCASSLEGTYEQYFGPGTRLTVT.

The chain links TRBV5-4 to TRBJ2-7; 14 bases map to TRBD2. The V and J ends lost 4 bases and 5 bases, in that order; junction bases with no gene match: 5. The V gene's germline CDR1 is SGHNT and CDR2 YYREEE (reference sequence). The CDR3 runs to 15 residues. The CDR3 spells CASSMTSGRGDEQYF. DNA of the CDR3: TGTGCCAGCAGCATGACTAGCGGGAGGGGAGACGAGCAGTACTTC.

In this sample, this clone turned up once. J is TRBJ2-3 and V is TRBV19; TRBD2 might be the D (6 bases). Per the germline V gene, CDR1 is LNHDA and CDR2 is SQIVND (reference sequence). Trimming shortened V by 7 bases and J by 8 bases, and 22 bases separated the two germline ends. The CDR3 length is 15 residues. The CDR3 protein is CASTLGTAPQGTQYF. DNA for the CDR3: TGTGCCAGTACCCTCGGGACTGCGCCCCAGGGTACGCAGTATTTT. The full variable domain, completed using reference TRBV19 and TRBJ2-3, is DGGITQSPKYLFRKEGQNVTLSCEQNLNHDAMYWYRQDPGQGLRLIYYSQIVNDFQKGDIAEGYSVSREKKESFPLTVTSAQKNPTAFYLCASTLGTAPQGTQYFGPGTRLTVL.

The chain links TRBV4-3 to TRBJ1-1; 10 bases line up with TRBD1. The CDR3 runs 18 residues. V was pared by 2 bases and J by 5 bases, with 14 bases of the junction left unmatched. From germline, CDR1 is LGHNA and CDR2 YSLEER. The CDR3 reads CASSQILPDRGMETEAFF. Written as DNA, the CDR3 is TGCGCCAGCAGCCAAATCCTTCCGGACAGGGGGATGGAGACTGAAGCTTTCTTT.

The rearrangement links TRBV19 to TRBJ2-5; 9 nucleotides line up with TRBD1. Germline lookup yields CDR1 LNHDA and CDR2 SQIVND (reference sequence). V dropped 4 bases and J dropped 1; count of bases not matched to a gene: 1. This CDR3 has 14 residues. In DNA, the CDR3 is TGTGCCAGTAGTAGGGGACAGGGCCAAGAGACCCAGTACTTC. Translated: CASSRGQGQETQYF.

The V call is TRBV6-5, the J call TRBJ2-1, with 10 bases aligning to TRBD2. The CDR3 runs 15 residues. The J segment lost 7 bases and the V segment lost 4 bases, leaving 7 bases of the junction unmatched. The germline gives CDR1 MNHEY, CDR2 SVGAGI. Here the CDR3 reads CASSSGLARENEQFF. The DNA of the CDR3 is TGTGCCAGCAGTTCGGGACTAGCGAGGGAGAATGAGCAGTTCTTC.

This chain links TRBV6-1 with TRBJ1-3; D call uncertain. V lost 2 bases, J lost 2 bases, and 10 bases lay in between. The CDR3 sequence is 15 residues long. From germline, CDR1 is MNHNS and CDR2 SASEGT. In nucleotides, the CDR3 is TGTGCCAGCAGTGAAAATTCTAATACTGGAAACACCATATATTTT. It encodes CASSENSNTGNTIYF.

The CDR3: CSVMLDDSTEAFF. Written as DNA, the CDR3 is TGCAGCGTTATGCTTGACGATAGCACTGAAGCTTTCTTT. The V call is TRBV29-1, the J call TRBJ1-1; D gene ambiguous. Germline-derived CDR1 and CDR2 are SQVTM and ANQGSEA. The CDR3 is 13 amino acids. V was shortened by 5 bases and J by 4 bases, with 14 bases between the two germline ends.

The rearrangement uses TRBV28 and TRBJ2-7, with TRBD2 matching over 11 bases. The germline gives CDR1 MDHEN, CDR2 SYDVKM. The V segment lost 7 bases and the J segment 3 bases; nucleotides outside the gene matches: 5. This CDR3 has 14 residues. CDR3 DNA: TGTGCCAGCACCACAGGACTAGCGGGCTACGAGCAGTACTTC. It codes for CASTTGLAGYEQYF.